This TCR beta chain is drawn from a study of blood T cell repertoires in COVID-19 (dated by TCRdb to between 2020 and 2021). In terms of the full investigation: Samples from collaborators originated in the United States, Italy and Spain and spanned both the acute and convalescent phases of COVID-19. The material from the prospective study consisted of cDNA or gDNA derived from T cells, B-cell-depleted T cells, or PBMCs. Subjects who had been exposed to COVID-19, were actively infected with it, or had recovered from it provided the deeply sampled blood TCRbeta repertoires that made up the dataset. The repertoires were released in a freely available public database meant as a resource for research on the immune response to SARS-CoV-2. Samples were obtained from the ongoing ImmuneRACE study (first 160 participants) and from 1,254 subjects provided by 6 global collaborators. A de-identified subject ID, COVID-19 status, age in years and sex were almost always included in the sample metadata. Where available, HLA class I and class II types were taken from metadata supplied by the sample provider and were not determined by assay-based typing.

This clone was seen a few times. The antigen it binds to is not known. Base qualities were left out, and no much larger clone turns up one base away. What the research found in general, with its limitations: The amount of clinical and demographic metadata varied by source and participant and was provided uncurated.

TCRbeta CDR3 regions were amplified from genomic DNA using the immunoSEQ Assay, a bias-controlled multiplex PCR. As for the original processing: Within the assay, amplification of reference gene primers was used to estimate how many nucleated cells each sample contained. Sequence reads were collapsed and filtered to measure the absolute abundance of every unique TCRbeta CDR3 rearrangement. For each sample, productive Simpson clonality was calculated by taking the square root of Simpson's diversity index across productive rearrangements. TCRdb provides this immuneACCESS table in a form limited to in-frame rearrangements. Some clones are lacking; in checked studies, under half of them reflect an unresolved V gene, and why the rest are absent is not known. The DNA was the basis for D and trimming; V, J and clone size are from that table. For this sample there are 160,000 or so clones; roughly 83% appear just once. The ten largest clones take up roughly 1.4% of the sample.

Each collaborating institution followed its own protocols to collect whole blood in K2EDTA tubes. Collaborator samples were shipped for TCRbeta analysis as frozen whole blood, isolated PBMCs, or DNA extracted from either sample type. The CDR1 and CDR2 encoded by the germline V gene (reference sequence) are SGHNT and YYREEE. The CDR3 runs 15 amino acids, cysteine and phenylalanine included. Only the CDR3 portion is preserved as DNA: 45 bases, with reading frame beginning at the first base. V lost 4 bases and J lost 4 bases; the stretch between them is 16 bases long. The sequence came from a human donor in a cohort sampled during active COVID-19. Sequenced: peripheral blood. Rearrangement joined TRBV5-4 to TRBJ2-3; TRBD2 might be the D gene, on 5 matching bases. The CDR3 in this case is CASSLGKAGADTQYF. DNA sequence: TGTGCCAGCAGCCTTGGGAAGGCGGGCGCAGATACGCAGTATTTT. When the CDR3 is completed using the reference TRBV5-4 and TRBJ2-3 genes on either side, the full variable domain is ETGVTQSPTHLIKTRGQQVTLRCSSQSGHNTVSWYQQALGQGPQFIFQYYREEENGRGNFPPRFSGLQFPNYSSELNVNALELDDSALYLCASSLGKAGADTQYFGPGTRLTVL.